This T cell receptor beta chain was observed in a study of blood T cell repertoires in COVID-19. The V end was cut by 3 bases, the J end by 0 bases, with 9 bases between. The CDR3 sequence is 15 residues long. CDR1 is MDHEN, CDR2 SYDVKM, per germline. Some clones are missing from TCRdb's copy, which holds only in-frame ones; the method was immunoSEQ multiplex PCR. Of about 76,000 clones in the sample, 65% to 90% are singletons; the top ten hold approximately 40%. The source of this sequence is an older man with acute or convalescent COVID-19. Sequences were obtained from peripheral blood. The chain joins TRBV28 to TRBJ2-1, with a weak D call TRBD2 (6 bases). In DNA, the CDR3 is TGTGCCAGCAGTTTCTTCGGGAGCTCCTACAATGAGCAGTTCTTC. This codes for CASSFFGSSYNEQFF.